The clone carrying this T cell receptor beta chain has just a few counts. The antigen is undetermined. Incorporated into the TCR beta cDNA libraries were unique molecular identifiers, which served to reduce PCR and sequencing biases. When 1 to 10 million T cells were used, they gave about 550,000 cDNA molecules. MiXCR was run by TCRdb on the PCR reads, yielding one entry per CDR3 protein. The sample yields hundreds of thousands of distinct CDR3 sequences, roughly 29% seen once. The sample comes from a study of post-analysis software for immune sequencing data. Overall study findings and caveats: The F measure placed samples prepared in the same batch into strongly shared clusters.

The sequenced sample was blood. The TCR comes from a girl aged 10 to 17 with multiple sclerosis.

Written as DNA, the CDR3 is TGTGCCAGCAGCTTAGATCCACACTACACCTTC. Translation: CASSLDPHYTF. J is TRBJ1-2 and V is TRBV7-9; no clear D gene. From germline, CDR1 is SEHNR and CDR2 FQNEAQ (reference sequence). This CDR3 comprises 11 residues. V lost 1 base, J lost 10 bases, and 7 bases lay in between.